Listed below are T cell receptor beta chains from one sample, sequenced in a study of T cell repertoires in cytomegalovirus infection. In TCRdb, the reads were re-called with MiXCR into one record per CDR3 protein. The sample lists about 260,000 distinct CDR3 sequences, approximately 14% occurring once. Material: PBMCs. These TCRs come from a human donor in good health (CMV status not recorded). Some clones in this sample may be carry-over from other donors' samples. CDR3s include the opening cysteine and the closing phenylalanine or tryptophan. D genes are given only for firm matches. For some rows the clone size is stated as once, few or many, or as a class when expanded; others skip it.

cdr3_nt: TGTGCCAGCAGCCGACTGGCAAACACCATATATTTT
cdr3_aa: CASSRLANTIYF
v_call: TRBV2
d_call: .
clone_size: few
j_call: TRBJ1-3

cdr3_nt: TGTGCCAGCAGCTTAGACAGCGCTCGGGGACCTTTCTTT
cdr3_aa: CASSLDSARGPFF
v_call: TRBV7-2
d_call: .
clone_size: many
j_call: TRBJ1-1

cdr3_nt: TGTGCCAGCAGTTTAGCGTTGCGGTTACTGCAGCCCCAGCATTTT
cdr3_aa: CASSLALRLLQPQHF
v_call: TRBV28
d_call: .
clone_size: .
j_call: TRBJ1-5

cdr3_nt: TGTGCCAGCAGTTTTAGCCGGGACTCACTGGCAGATACGCAGTATTTT
cdr3_aa: CASSFSRDSLADTQYF
v_call: TRBV12-3/TRBV12-4
d_call: .
clone_size: few
j_call: TRBJ2-3

cdr3_nt: TGTGCCAGCAGCTTAGCGTCGCAGGGAAGAGGGTACGAGCAGTACTTC
cdr3_aa: CASSLASQGRGYEQYF
v_call: TRBV7-9
d_call: .
clone_size: many
j_call: TRBJ2-7

cdr3_nt: TGTGCCAGCAGCCTATTAGCGGCACTTGGAAATGAGCAGTTCTTC
cdr3_aa: CASSLLAALGNEQFF
v_call: TRBV7-6
d_call: .
clone_size: many
j_call: TRBJ2-1

cdr3_nt: TGTGCCAGCAGCACCGCTCCTCAGAACACTGAAGCTTTCTTT
cdr3_aa: CASSTAPQNTEAFF
v_call: TRBV5-4
d_call: .
clone_size: few
j_call: TRBJ1-1

cdr3_nt: TGTGCCAGCAGCTCCCTACAGGGTGGAGTTGAAGCTTTCTTT
cdr3_aa: CASSSLQGGVEAFF
v_call: TRBV11-2
d_call: .
clone_size: many
j_call: TRBJ1-1

cdr3_nt: TGTGCCAGCAGGCCTCCGGGACAGGGCTCCTACGAGCAGTACTTC
cdr3_aa: CASRPPGQGSYEQYF
v_call: TRBV28
d_call: TRBD1
clone_size: few
j_call: TRBJ2-7

cdr3_nt: TGTGCCAGCAGCCCCGGAGGAGGTGTGTACGAGCAGTACTTC
cdr3_aa: CASSPGGGVYEQYF
v_call: TRBV9
d_call: .
clone_size: .
j_call: TRBJ2-7

cdr3_nt: TGTGCCAGTTCGGGGACAGAGTACAATGAGCAGTTCTTC
cdr3_aa: CASSGTEYNEQFF
v_call: TRBV6-4
d_call: TRBD1
clone_size: .
j_call: TRBJ2-1

cdr3_nt: TGTGCCAGCAGCACGGACGGGACCGGGGACTGTTTTTTT
cdr3_aa: CASSTDGTGDCFF
v_call: TRBV7-3
d_call: .
clone_size: .
j_call: TRBJ2-2

cdr3_nt: TGTGCCAGCAGACTGGGAGATACGCAGTATTTT
cdr3_aa: CASRLGDTQYF
v_call: TRBV6-2/TRBV6-3
d_call: .
clone_size: .
j_call: TRBJ2-3

cdr3_nt: TGTGCCAGCAGTTACGGACAGGAAAAACTGTTTTTT
cdr3_aa: CASSYGQEKLFF
v_call: TRBV28
d_call: .
clone_size: many
j_call: TRBJ1-4

cdr3_nt: TGCAGCGTTGAGCTAGCGGGAGGGCCGGGAAAAGTCTCGTACTTC
cdr3_aa: CSVELAGGPGKVSYF
v_call: TRBV29-1
d_call: TRBD2
clone_size: many
j_call: TRBJ2-5

cdr3_nt: TGTGCCAGCAGACTTGACAATACCTACGAGCAGTACTTC
cdr3_aa: CASRLDNTYEQYF
v_call: TRBV6-1
d_call: .
clone_size: .
j_call: TRBJ2-7

cdr3_nt: TGCAGCGTTAAAGACAACACAGATACGCAGTATTTT
cdr3_aa: CSVKDNTDTQYF
v_call: TRBV29-1
d_call: .
clone_size: .
j_call: TRBJ2-3

cdr3_nt: TGCGCCAGCGCAGATATCTACGAGCAGTACTTC
cdr3_aa: CASADIYEQYF
v_call: TRBV4-1
d_call: .
clone_size: .
j_call: TRBJ2-7